A selection of T cell receptor beta chains follows, all from one sample in a study of shared clonotypes between healthy human individuals. Sequencing was performed with immunoSEQ multiplex PCR; in TCRdb, only in-frame clones are kept and a portion is missing. Of 1,400,000 or so clones listed, approximately 98.5% are singletons. Sequencing used naive CD4+ T cells sorted from blood. Receptors were obtained from a man between 25 and 39 years old in good health. Each CDR3 is given with its conserved first and last residue. A D gene is named only where the DNA matches it firmly. Size tells how often a clone was seen (once, few, many) or the class of an expanded clone, and some rows leave it out.

cdr3_length,clone_size,j_call,d_call,v_call,cdr3_aa,cdr3_nt
11,.,TRBJ2-3,.,TRBV20-1,CSATRGDTQYF,TGCAGTGCGACCCGTGGGGATACGCAGTATTTT
16,.,TRBJ2-3,TRBD1,TRBV4-1,CASSQFDRGPGDTQYF,TGCGCCAGCAGCCAATTCGACAGGGGGCCGGGAGATACGCAGTATTTT
12,.,TRBJ2-7,.,TRBV29-1,CSVGGNSYEQYF,TGCAGCGTAGGCGGGAACTCCTACGAGCAGTACTTC
14,.,TRBJ2-7,.,TRBV4-3,CASSQGSRGYEQYF,TGCGCCAGCAGCCAAGGAAGTAGGGGCTACGAGCAGTACTTC
18,.,TRBJ2-7,TRBD2,TRBV11-2,CASSLDPLAGGKGHEQYF,TGTGCCAGCAGCTTAGATCCTCTAGCGGGAGGAAAGGGGCACGAGCAGTACTTC
15,.,TRBJ2-1,.,TRBV19,CASSIWGPSYNEQFF,TGTGCCAGTAGTATATGGGGACCATCCTACAATGAGCAGTTCTTC
18,.,TRBJ1-5,.,TRBV13,CASRIAGASGVSNQPQHF,TGTGCCAGCAGAATCGCAGGGGCCTCTGGAGTGAGCAATCAGCCCCAGCATTTT
13,once,TRBJ2-2,.,TRBV4-3,CASSPTGLSELFF,TGCGCCAGCAGCCCGACAGGCCTTTCGGAGCTGTTTTTT
14,.,TRBJ2-7,TRBD1,TRBV5-1,CASSLAGGPNEQYF,TGCGCCAGCAGCTTGGCAGGGGGCCCCAACGAGCAGTACTTC
12,.,TRBJ2-5,.,TRBV5-1,CASSLELETQYF,TGCGCCAGCAGCCTCGAACTTGAGACCCAGTACTTC
19,.,TRBJ2-1,TRBD2,TRBV29-1,CSVPAGTSGRAANYNEQFF,TGCAGCGTTCCAGCGGGGACTAGCGGGAGGGCCGCCAACTACAATGAGCAGTTCTTC
13,.,TRBJ2-1,TRBD2,TRBV29-1,CSVMGLAGNEQFF,TGCAGCGTGATGGGACTAGCGGGCAATGAGCAGTTCTTC
14,.,TRBJ2-3,.,TRBV10-3,CAISESSLADTQYF,TGTGCCATCAGTGAGTCGAGTCTGGCAGATACGCAGTATTTT
14,.,TRBJ1-4,TRBD1,TRBV28,CASSTGQFNEKLFF,TGTGCCAGCAGCACGGGACAGTTTAATGAAAAACTGTTTTTT
16,.,TRBJ2-3,.,TRBV11-2,CASSFSGGGALGTQYF,TGTGCCAGCAGCTTTTCAGGGGGAGGGGCCCTGGGTACGCAGTATTTT
17,.,TRBJ2-1,TRBD2,TRBV19,CASSTSPTSVYTNEQFF,TGTGCCAGTAGTACTTCCCCGACTAGCGTATATACTAATGAGCAGTTCTTC
15,.,TRBJ2-7,.,TRBV6-6,CASSSMPGLTYEQYF,TGTGCCAGCAGCTCCATGCCAGGGCTTACCTACGAGCAGTACTTC
11,.,TRBJ2-7,.,TRBV6-5,CASSSPYEQYF,TGTGCCAGCAGTTCACCCTACGAGCAGTACTTC
15,.,TRBJ2-7,TRBD2,TRBV7-2,CASRPPGLAGDEQYF,TGTGCCAGCAGGCCTCCGGGACTAGCGGGAGATGAGCAGTACTTC
11,.,TRBJ2-7,.,TRBV6-1,CASTFAYEQYF,TGTGCCAGCACCTTTGCTTACGAGCAGTACTTC
12,.,TRBJ2-3,TRBD2,TRBV7-2,CASSPPAGGPYF,TGTGCCAGCAGCCCCCCAGCGGGAGGGCCCTATTTT
15,.,TRBJ2-1,.,TRBV5-6,CASSFEWTKTNEQFF,TGTGCCAGCAGCTTTGAATGGACCAAGACCAATGAGCAGTTCTTC
12,.,TRBJ2-7,.,TRBV19,CASSGDLYEQYF,TGTGCCAGTAGTGGGGACCTCTACGAGCAGTACTTC
15,once,TRBJ2-7,TRBD2,TRBV6-5,CASMGTSGKNYEQYF,TGTGCCTCCATGGGGACTAGCGGAAAAAACTACGAGCAGTACTTC
13,.,TRBJ2-7,.,TRBV19,CASSTGYSYEQYF,TGTGCCAGTAGCACAGGGTACTCCTACGAGCAGTACTTC
16,.,TRBJ2-1,TRBD2,TRBV19,CASSIARLAGGNEQFF,TGTGCCAGTAGTATAGCGCGGCTAGCGGGAGGCAATGAGCAGTTCTTC
16,.,TRBJ2-1,.,TRBV2,CASTRSLASYYNEQFF,TGTGCCAGCACCCGCAGCCTAGCGAGCTACTACAATGAGCAGTTCTTC